These T cell receptor beta chains were read from a single sample in a study of shared clonotypes between healthy human individuals. The repertoire was sequenced with immunoSEQ multiplex PCR; TCRdb's copy has only in-frame clones and lacks some. The sample has roughly 1.4 million clones, approximately 98.5% seen once. Source material: naive CD4+ T cells sorted from blood. All receptors derive from a man aged 30-40 years in good health. Both conserved end residues are part of each CDR3. The order of the fields is clone size, V gene, D gene, J gene, CDR3 protein, CDR3 DNA. A D gene is named only where the DNA matches it firmly. Clone size is not always given. Where it is, it says once, few, many or a class for expanded clones.

>NA|TRBV18|NA|TRBJ1-2
CASSPPAVYGYTF
TGTGCCAGCTCACCACCGGCAGTCTATGGCTACACCTTC
>NA|TRBV5-1|NA|TRBJ2-1
CASSKPQGSHNEQFF
TGCGCCAGCAGCAAGCCTCAGGGGAGTCACAATGAGCAGTTCTTC
>NA|TRBV5-1|NA|TRBJ1-2
CASSPRSGEDGYTF
TGCGCCAGCAGCCCCCGGTCCGGGGAAGATGGCTACACCTTC
>once|TRBV5-4|NA|TRBJ2-3
CASSLGTGGDTQYF
TGTGCCAGCAGCTTGGGGACCGGCGGGGATACGCAGTATTTT
>NA|TRBV5-4|NA|TRBJ2-7
CASSLEGPATYEQYF
TGTGCCAGCAGCTTGGAGGGACCGGCCACCTACGAGCAGTACTTC
>NA|TRBV5-1|TRBD2|TRBJ2-1
CASSSLAGVGDEQFF
TGCGCCAGCAGCTCACTAGCGGGAGTTGGCGATGAGCAGTTCTTC
>NA|TRBV5-4|NA|TRBJ2-5
CASSLSAGETQYF
TGTGCCAGCAGCTTGTCCGCCGGAGAGACCCAGTACTTC
>NA|TRBV6-1|TRBD1|TRBJ1-5
CASSVGQLSNQPQHF
TGTGCCAGCAGTGTGGGACAGTTAAGCAATCAGCCCCAGCATTTT
>once|TRBV10-3|TRBD1|TRBJ2-3
CAIRQGTSTDTQYF
TGTGCCATCCGACAGGGGACCTCCACAGATACGCAGTATTTT
>NA|TRBV10-3|NA|TRBJ2-7
CATEFLPGLYEQYF
TGTGCCACAGAATTCCTTCCGGGACTCTACGAGCAGTACTTC
>NA|TRBV18|NA|TRBJ2-1
CASSPPMTDSYNEQFF
TGTGCCAGCTCACCCCCGATGACGGACTCCTACAATGAGCAGTTCTTC
>NA|TRBV7-8|TRBD1|TRBJ2-3
CASSLGGRDRVARPDTQYF
TGTGCCAGCAGCTTAGGGGGCCGGGACAGGGTGGCCAGGCCAGATACGCAGTATTTT
>NA|TRBV7-9|TRBD2|TRBJ2-5
CASSSWGSGEETQYF
TGTGCCAGCAGCTCGTGGGGGAGCGGGGAAGAGACCCAGTACTTC
>NA|TRBV7-6|TRBD2|TRBJ2-3
CASSLLPSGTTDTQYF
TGTGCCAGCAGCTTACTCCCCAGCGGGACCACAGATACGCAGTATTTT
>NA|TRBV7-2|NA|TRBJ2-3
CASSATPRDTQYF
TGTGCCAGCAGCGCAACCCCCAGGGATACGCAGTATTTT
>few|TRBV13|NA|TRBJ1-2
CASSSPGTAGYTF
TGTGCCAGCAGCTCCCCCGGGACCGCGGGCTACACCTTC
>NA|TRBV30|TRBD1|TRBJ2-3
CAWSLRQGTDTQYF
TGTGCCTGGAGTCTGAGACAGGGAACAGATACGCAGTATTTT
>NA|TRBV6-1|TRBD1|TRBJ2-1
CASSVRDSNNEQFF
TGTGCCAGCAGCGTTAGGGACAGTAACAATGAGCAGTTCTTC
>NA|TRBV18|TRBD1|TRBJ2-2
CASSPRDRGLAGELFF
TGTGCCAGCTCACCACGGGACAGGGGTTTGGCCGGGGAGCTGTTTTTT
>NA|TRBV6-6|TRBD1|TRBJ2-5
CASSYWTGQETQYF
TGTGCCAGCAGTTACTGGACAGGCCAAGAGACCCAGTACTTC
>NA|TRBV18|TRBD1|TRBJ1-4
CASSPGTGGSGEKLFF
TGTGCCAGCTCACCCGGCACAGGGGGCAGCGGTGAAAAACTGTTTTTT
>NA|TRBV28|TRBD1|TRBJ1-5
CASSYTGAGGNQPQHF
TGTGCCAGCAGTTATACAGGGGCTGGTGGCAATCAGCCCCAGCATTTT
>NA|TRBV5-6|NA|TRBJ2-3
CASSFFRFTDTQYF
TGTGCCAGCAGCTTTTTTAGGTTCACAGATACGCAGTATTTT
>NA|TRBV27|TRBD1|TRBJ2-1
CASSLSPGGVYNEQFF
TGTGCCAGCAGTTTATCCCCAGGGGGCGTTTACAATGAGCAGTTCTTC
>NA|TRBV19|TRBD2|TRBJ2-1
CASTVRGRGSSYNEQFF
TGTGCCAGTACGGTTCGGGGGAGGGGAAGCTCCTACAATGAGCAGTTCTTC
>NA|TRBV2|NA|TRBJ1-2
CASSEANYGYTF
TGTGCCAGCAGTGAGGCTAACTATGGCTACACCTTC
>NA|TRBV9|TRBD1|TRBJ2-5
CASSVTGTGFQETQYF
TGTGCCAGCAGCGTAACCGGGACAGGGTTCCAAGAGACCCAGTACTTC
>NA|TRBV28|TRBD1|TRBJ2-7
CASRLTGVYEQYF
TGTGCCAGCAGACTAACAGGGGTCTACGAGCAGTACTTC
>NA|TRBV7-2|NA|TRBJ1-1
CASSLYSGANTEAFF
TGTGCCAGCAGCTTATATTCCGGGGCGAACACTGAAGCTTTCTTT
>NA|TRBV27|NA|TRBJ2-1
CASSPLGLGYNEQFF
TGTGCCAGCAGCCCCTTAGGACTGGGGTACAATGAGCAGTTCTTC